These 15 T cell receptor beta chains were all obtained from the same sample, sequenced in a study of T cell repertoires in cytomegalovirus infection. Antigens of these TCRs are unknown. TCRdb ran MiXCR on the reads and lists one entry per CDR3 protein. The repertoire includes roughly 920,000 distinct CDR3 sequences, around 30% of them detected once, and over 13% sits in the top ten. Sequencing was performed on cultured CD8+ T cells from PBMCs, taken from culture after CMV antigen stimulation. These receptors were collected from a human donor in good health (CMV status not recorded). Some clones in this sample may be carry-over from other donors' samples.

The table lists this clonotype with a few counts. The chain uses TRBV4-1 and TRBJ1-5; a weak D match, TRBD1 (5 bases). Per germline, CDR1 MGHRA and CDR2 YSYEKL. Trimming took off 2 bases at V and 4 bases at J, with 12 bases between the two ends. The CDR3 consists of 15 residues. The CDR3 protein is CASSQSQGDNQPQHF. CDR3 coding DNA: TGCGCCAGCAGCCAAAGCCAGGGAGATAATCAGCCCCAGCATTTT.

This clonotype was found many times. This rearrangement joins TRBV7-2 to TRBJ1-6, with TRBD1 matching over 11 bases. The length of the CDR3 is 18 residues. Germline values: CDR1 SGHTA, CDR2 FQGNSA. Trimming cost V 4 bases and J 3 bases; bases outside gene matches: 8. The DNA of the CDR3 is TGTGCCAGCAGCTCTACCGGGACAGGGGGTATCTATAATTCACCCCTCCACTTT. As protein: CASSSTGTGGIYNSPLHF.

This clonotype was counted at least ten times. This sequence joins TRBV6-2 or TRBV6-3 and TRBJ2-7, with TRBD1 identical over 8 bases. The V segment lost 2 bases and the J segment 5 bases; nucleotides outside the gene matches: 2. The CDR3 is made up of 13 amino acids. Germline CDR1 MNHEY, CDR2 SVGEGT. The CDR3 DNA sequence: TGTGCCAGCAGTTACCTCAGGGGGCACGAGCAGTACGTC. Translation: CASSYLRGHEQYV.

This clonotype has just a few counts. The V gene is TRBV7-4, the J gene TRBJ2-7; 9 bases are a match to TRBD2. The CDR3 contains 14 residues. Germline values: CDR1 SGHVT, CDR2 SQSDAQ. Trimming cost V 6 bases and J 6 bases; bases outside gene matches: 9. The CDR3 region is CASSGGGALSEQYF. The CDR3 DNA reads TGTGCCAGCAGTGGCGGGGGGGCCTTAAGCGAGCAGTACTTC.

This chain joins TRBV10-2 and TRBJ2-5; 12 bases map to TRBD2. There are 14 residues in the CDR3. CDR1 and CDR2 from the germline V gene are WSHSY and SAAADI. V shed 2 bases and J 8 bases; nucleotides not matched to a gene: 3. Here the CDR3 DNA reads TGCGCCAGCAGTGAGCCTAGCGGGGGGGCTACCCAGTACTTC. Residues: CASSEPSGGATQYF.

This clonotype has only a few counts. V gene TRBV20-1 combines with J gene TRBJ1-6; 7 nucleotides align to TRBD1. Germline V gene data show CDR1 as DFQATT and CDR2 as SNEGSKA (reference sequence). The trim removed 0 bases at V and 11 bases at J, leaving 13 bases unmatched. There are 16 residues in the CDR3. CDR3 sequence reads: CSARDWSQGGFTPLHF. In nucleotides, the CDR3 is TGCAGTGCTAGAGATTGGTCTCAGGGGGGGTTTACACCCCTCCACTTT.

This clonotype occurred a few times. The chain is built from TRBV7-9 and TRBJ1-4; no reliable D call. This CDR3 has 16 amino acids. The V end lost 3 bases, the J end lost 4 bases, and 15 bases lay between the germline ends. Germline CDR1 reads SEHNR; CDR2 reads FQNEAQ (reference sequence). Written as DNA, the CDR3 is TGTGCCAGCAGCTTGGGAACTTACTCGAATAATGAAAAACTGTTTTTT. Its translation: CASSLGTYSNNEKLFF.

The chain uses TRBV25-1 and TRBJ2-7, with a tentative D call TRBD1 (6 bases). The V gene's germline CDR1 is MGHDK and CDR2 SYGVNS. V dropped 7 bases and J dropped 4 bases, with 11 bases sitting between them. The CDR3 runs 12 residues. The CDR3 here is CASISDSYEQYV. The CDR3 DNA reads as TGTGCCAGCATCTCGGACAGTTACGAGCAGTACGTC.

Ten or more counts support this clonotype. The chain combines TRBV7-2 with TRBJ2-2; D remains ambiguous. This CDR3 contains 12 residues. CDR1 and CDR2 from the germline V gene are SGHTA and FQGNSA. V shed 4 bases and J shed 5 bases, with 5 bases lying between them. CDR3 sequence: CASSSVTGELFF. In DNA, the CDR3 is TGTGCCAGCAGCTCAGTGACCGGGGAGCTGTTTTTT.

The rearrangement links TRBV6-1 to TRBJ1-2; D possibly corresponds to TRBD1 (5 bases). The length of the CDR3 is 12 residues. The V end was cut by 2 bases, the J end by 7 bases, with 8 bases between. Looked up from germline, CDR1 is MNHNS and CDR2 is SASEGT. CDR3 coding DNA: TGTGCCAGCAGTGAAAGGGGCATTGGCTACACCTTC. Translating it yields CASSERGIGYTF.

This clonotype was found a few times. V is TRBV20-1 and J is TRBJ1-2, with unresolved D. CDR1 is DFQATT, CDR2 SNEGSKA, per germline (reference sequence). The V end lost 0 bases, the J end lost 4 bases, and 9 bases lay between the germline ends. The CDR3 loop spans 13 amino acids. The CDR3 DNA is TGCAGTGCTAGAGATCCAGGCGTCTATGGCTACACCTTC. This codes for CSARDPGVYGYTF.

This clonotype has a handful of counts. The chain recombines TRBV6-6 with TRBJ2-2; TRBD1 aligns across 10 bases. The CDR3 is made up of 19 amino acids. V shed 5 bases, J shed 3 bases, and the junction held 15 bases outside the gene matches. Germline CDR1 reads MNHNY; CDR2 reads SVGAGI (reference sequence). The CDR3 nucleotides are TGTGCCAGCAGTCGAATGTTACCGCCGACAGGGGGCTACACCGGGGAGCTGTTTTTT. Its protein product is CASSRMLPPTGGYTGELFF.

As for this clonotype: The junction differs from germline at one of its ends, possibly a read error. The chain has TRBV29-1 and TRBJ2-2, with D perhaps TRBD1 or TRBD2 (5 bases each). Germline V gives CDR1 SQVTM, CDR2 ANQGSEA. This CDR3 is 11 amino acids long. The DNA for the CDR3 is TGCAGCGTCCATGGGGCCGGGGAGCTGGTTTTT. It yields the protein CSVHGAGELVF.

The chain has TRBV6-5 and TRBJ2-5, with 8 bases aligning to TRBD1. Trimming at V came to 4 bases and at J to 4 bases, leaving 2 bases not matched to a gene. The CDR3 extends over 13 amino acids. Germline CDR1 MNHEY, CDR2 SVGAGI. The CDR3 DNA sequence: TGTGCCAGCAGTTGGACAGGGCCAGAGACCCAGTACTTC. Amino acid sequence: CASSWTGPETQYF.

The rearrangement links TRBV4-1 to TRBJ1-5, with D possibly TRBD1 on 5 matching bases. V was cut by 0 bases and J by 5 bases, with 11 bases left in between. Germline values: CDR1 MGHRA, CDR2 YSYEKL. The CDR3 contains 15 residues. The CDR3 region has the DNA TGCGCCAGCAGCCAAGAGTCTGGGGCTCATCAGCCCCAGCATTTT. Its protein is CASSQESGAHQPQHF.